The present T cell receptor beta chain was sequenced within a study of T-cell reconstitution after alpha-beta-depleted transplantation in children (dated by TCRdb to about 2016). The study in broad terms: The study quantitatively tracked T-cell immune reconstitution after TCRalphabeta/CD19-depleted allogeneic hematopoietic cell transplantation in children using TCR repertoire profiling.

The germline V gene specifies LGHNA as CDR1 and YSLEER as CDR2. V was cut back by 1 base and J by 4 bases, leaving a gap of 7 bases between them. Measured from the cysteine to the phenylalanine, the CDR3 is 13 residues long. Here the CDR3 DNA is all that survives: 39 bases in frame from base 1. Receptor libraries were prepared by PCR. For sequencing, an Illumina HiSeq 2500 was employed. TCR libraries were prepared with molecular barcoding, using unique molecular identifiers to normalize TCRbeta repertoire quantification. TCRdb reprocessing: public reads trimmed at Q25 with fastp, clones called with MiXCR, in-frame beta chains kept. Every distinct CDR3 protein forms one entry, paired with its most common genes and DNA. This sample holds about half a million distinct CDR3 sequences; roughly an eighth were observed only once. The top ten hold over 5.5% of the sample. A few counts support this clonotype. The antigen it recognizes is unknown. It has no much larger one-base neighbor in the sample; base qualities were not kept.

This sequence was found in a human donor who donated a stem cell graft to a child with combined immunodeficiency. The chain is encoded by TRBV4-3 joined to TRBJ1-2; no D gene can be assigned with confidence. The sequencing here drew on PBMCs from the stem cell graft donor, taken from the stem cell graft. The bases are TGCGCCAGCAGCCAAGGGGGAGGCTATGGCTACACCTTC. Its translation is CASSQGGGYGYTF.